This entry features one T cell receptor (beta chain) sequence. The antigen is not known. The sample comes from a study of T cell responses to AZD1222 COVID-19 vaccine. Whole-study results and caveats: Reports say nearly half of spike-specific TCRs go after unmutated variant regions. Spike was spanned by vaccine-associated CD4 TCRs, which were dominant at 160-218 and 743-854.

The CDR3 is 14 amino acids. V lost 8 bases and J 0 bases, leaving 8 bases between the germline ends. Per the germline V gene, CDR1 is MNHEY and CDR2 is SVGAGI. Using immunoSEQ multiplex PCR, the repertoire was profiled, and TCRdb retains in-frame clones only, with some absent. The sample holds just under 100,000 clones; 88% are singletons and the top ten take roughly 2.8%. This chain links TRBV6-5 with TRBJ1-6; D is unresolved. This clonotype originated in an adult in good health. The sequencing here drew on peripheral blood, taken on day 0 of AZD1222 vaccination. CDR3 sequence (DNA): TGTGCCAGCCGGCAGAGCTCCTATAATTCACCCCTCCACTTT. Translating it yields CASRQSSYNSPLHF.